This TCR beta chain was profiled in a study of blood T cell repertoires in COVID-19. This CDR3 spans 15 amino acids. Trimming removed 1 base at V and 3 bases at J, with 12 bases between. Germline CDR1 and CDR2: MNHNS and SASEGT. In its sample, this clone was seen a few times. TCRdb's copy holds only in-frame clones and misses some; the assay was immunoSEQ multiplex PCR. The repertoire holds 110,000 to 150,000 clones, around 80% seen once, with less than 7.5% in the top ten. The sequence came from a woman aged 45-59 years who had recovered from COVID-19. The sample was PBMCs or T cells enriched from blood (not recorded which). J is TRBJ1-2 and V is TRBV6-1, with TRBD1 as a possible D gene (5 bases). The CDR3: CASSEGRGLDYGYTF. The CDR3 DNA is TGTGCCAGCAGTGAAGGGAGGGGTTTAGACTATGGCTACACCTTC.